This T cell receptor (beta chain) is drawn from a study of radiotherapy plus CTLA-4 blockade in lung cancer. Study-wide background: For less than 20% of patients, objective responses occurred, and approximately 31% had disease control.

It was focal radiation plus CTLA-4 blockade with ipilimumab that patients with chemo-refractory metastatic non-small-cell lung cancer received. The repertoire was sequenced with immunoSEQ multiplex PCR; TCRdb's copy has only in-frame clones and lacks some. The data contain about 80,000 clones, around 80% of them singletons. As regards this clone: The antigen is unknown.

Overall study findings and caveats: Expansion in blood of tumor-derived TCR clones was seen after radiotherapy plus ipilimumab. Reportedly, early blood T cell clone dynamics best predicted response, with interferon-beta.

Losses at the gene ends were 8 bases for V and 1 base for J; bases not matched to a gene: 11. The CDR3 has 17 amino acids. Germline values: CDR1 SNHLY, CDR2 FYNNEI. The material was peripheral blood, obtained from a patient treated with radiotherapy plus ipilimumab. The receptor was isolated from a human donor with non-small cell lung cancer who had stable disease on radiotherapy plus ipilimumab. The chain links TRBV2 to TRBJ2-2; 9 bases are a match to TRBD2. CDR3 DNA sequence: TGTGCCAGCCGTCGCCCTGGGCGGGGGGGGAACACCGGGGAGCTGTTTTTT. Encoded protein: CASRRPGRGGNTGELFF.